This T cell receptor beta chain was captured by sequencing in a study of CD8 T cells in Susac syndrome. Findings and limits, study-wide: The study's TCR sequencing and HLA analysis covered a relatively small number of individuals, and the study acknowledged this.

The CDR3 contains 14 residues. V was shortened by 7 bases and J by 8 bases, with 20 bases between the two germline ends. CDR1 is SGHVS, CDR2 FQNEAQ, per germline. A quantity of roughly 0.5 to 1 ug RNA underwent reverse transcription using random hexamers. Amplification of TCR beta CDR3 across 54 Vbeta and 13 Jbeta was performed with immunoSEQ multiplex PCR. From the immunoSEQ multiplex PCR reads, TCRdb called clonotypes with MiXCR, one entry per CDR3 protein. The sample consists of around 200,000 distinct CDR3 sequences, around 95% of them appearing once. As concerns this clonotype: As yet, its antigen is unknown.

CD8+ and CD4+ blood T cells underwent TCR beta sequencing. Sequencing was performed on CD4+ T cells from PBMCs. This sequence joins TRBV7-8 and TRBJ1-1, with unresolved D. The TCR sequence derives from a human donor with multiple sclerosis. CDR3 sequence (DNA): TGTGCCAGCACCCTGGGCCGGGCTCCGTTGGAAGCTTTCTTT. It yields the protein CASTLGRAPLEAFF.